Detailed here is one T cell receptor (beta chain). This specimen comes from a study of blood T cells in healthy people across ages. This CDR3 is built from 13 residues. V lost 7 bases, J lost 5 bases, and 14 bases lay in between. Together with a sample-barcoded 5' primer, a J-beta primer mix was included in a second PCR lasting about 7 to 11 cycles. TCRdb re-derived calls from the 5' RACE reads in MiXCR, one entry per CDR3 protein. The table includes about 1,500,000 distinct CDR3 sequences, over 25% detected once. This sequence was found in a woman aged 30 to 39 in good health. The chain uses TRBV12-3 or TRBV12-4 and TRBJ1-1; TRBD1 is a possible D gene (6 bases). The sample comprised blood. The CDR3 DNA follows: TGTGCCAGCATTGGCCAGGGGCGTACTGAAGCTTTCTTT. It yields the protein CASIGQGRTEAFF.